The 20 T cell receptor beta chains given below trace back to one sample, sequenced in a study of STAT3 mutations in large granular lymphocyte leukemia. Study findings and constraints: Every T-LGLL patient had at least one immunodominant TCRbeta clonotype.

Their target antigens are unknown. Assay: immunoSEQ multiplex PCR; the TCRdb copy retains only in-frame clones and omits some. The sample holds 2,000 to 2,500 clones, 22% seen once. The sample consisted of peripheral blood mononuclear cells. These receptors were obtained from a man aged 60-69 years with T-cell large granular lymphocyte leukemia. Some clones in this sample may be carry-over from other donors' samples.

This clone was counted only a few times. The chain couples TRBV4-1 to TRBJ2-5; D gene ambiguous. The CDR3 sequence is 12 residues long. In germline, CDR1 is MGHRA, CDR2 YSYEKL. The V end was cut by 0 bases, the J end by 4 bases, with 3 bases between. The DNA of the CDR3 is TGCGCCAGCAGCCAAGATCGAGAGACCCAGTACTTC. Its protein is CASSQDRETQYF.

This clone has only a few counts. The V and J genes are TRBV7-8 and TRBJ2-5; no reliable D call. Germline CDR1 is SGHVS and CDR2 is FQNEAQ. The CDR3 sequence is 11 residues long. The V end was cut by 4 bases, the J end by 5 bases, with 5 bases between. DNA of the CDR3: TGTGCCAGCAGCTCTAGGGAGACCCAGTACTTC. Translating gives CASSSRETQYF.

The chain links TRBV30 to TRBJ1-2, with D unresolved. CDR1 is GTSNPN, CDR2 SVGIG, per germline (reference sequence). CDR3 size: 12 residues. Trimming took off 0 bases at V and 5 bases at J, with 7 bases between the two ends. CDR3 coding DNA: TGTGCCTGGAGTGTAACAGTTTATGGCTACACCTTC. Its protein product is CAWSVTVYGYTF.

This chain connects TRBV18 to TRBJ1-1; a possible D gene is TRBD1 (5 bases). Germline assignment: CDR1 KGHSH and CDR2 LQKENI. The CDR3 spans 15 residues. V lost 5 bases, J lost 5 bases, and 18 bases lay in between. As DNA, the CDR3 is TGTGCCAGCTCAGCTACGGGGCTAGGAAATACTGAAGCTTTCTTT. Translating it yields CASSATGLGNTEAFF.

This clone has only one observation. This rearrangement joins TRBV7-8 to TRBJ1-2; 10 nucleotides agree with TRBD1. V lost 5 bases and J lost 7; bases outside the gene matches: 10. The germline gives CDR1 SGHVS, CDR2 FQNEAQ. The CDR3 length is 15 residues. Here the CDR3 DNA reads TGTGCCAGCAGCCGTGACCGGGACAGGGGTTCTGGCTACACCTTC. Its translation: CASSRDRDRGSGYTF.

V is TRBV2 and J is TRBJ2-7, with D perhaps TRBD2 (5 bases). The V gene lost 6 bases and the J gene lost 6 bases, with 12 bases spanning the gap. This CDR3 is 12 amino acids long. Germline assignment: CDR1 SNHLY and CDR2 FYNNEI. The DNA for the CDR3 is TGTGCCAGCAGGGACTCGTTAGCCGAGCAGTACTTC. It specifies CASRDSLAEQYF.

J is TRBJ2-3 and V is TRBV5-4; D possibly corresponds to TRBD2 (5 bases). Germline loops: CDR1 SGHNT, CDR2 YYREEE (reference sequence). This CDR3 is 17 amino acids long. Deletions cut 5 bases from V and 4 bases from J, with 23 bases between. CDR3 DNA sequence: TGTGCCAGCAGTCGGACCGTTCGAGATCAGAGGGCAGATACGCAGTATTTT. Protein sequence: CASSRTVRDQRADTQYF.

Only a few counts were recorded for this clone. This chain joins TRBV6-5 and TRBJ1-2; D unclear. The CDR3 sequence is 13 residues long. Trimming stripped 3 bases from V and 11 bases from J, with 16 bases between. CDR1 and CDR2 (germline): MNHEY, SVGAGI. This CDR3 is CASSYSREWSYTF. CDR3 bases: TGTGCCAGCAGTTATTCGAGGGAATGGAGTTACACCTTC.

Only a few counts were recorded for this clone. The rearrangement joins TRBV6-1 to TRBJ1-2; no clear D gene. This CDR3 is 13 amino acids long. Trimming cost V 2 bases and J 8 bases, with 12 bases left between them. Looked up from germline, CDR1 is MNHNS and CDR2 is SASEGT. This chain's CDR3 is CASSESRFWGYTF. The CDR3 DNA reads TGTGCCAGCAGTGAATCCCGGTTCTGGGGCTACACCTTC.

This clone was counted a few times. The V call is TRBV20-1, the J call TRBJ2-7, with D maybe TRBD1 (5 bases). The CDR3 loop spans 11 amino acids. Germline-derived CDR1 and CDR2 are DFQATT and SNEGSKA (reference sequence). V dropped 3 bases and J dropped 6 bases, with 9 bases sitting between them. CDR3 sequence reads: CSASRQLEQYF. The CDR3 nucleotides are TGCAGTGCTAGCCGACAGCTCGAGCAGTACTTC.

In this sample, this clone turned up a few times. The chain links TRBV6-5 to TRBJ1-6; TRBD1 agrees at 7 bases. The CDR3 is made up of 13 amino acids. Per germline, CDR1 MNHEY and CDR2 SVGAGI. Losses at the gene ends were 6 bases for V and 9 bases for J; bases not matched to a gene: 5. The chain's CDR3 is CASRRTGFSPLHF. In DNA form, the CDR3 reads TGTGCCAGCAGAAGGACAGGTTTTTCACCCCTCCACTTT.

This clone was detected only a few times. V usage is TRBV19 and J usage is TRBJ2-2; no reliable D call. Deletions cut 6 bases from V and 1 base from J, with 6 bases between. The CDR3 runs 13 residues. CDR1 and CDR2 (germline): LNHDA, SQIVND (reference sequence). The CDR3 sequence is CASSAGNTGELFF. The CDR3 DNA sequence: TGTGCCAGTAGCGCAGGGAACACCGGGGAGCTGTTTTTT. The complete variable domain, with remaining parts taken from reference TRBV19 and TRBJ2-2, reads DGGITQSPKYLFRKEGQNVTLSCEQNLNHDAMYWYRQDPGQGLRLIYYSQIVNDFQKGDIAEGYSVSREKKESFPLTVTSAQKNPTAFYLCASSAGNTGELFFGEGSRLTVL.

This clone was counted only a few times. The chain uses TRBV7-9 and TRBJ2-6, with unresolved D. This CDR3 spans 13 amino acids. CDR1 is SEHNR and CDR2 is FQNEAQ in the germline V gene (reference sequence). V was trimmed by 3 bases and J by 4 bases, leaving 4 bases between them. CDR3 amino acids: CASSFPGANVLTF. The CDR3 region has the DNA TGTGCCAGCAGCTTCCCCGGGGCCAACGTCCTGACTTTC.

The sample holds a few counts of this clone. The chain uses TRBV7-9 and TRBJ2-7; 12 bases map to TRBD1. CDR1 SEHNR and CDR2 FQNEAQ come from the germline V gene (reference sequence). This CDR3 spans 14 amino acids. The J segment lost 7 bases and the V segment lost 4 bases, leaving 5 bases of the junction unmatched. CDR3 protein: CASSSRDRGREQYF. The CDR3 bases are TGTGCCAGCAGCTCCCGGGACAGGGGGCGTGAGCAGTACTTC.

The chain has TRBV9 and TRBJ2-7; TRBD1 aligns across 8 bases. Losses at the gene ends were 4 bases for V and 2 bases for J; bases not matched to a gene: 17. The CDR3 extends over 18 amino acids. The germline CDR1 and CDR2 sequences are SGDLS and YYNGEE. CDR3 amino acids: CASSIRDRSPSVPYEQYV. DNA of the CDR3: TGTGCCAGCAGCATCCGGGACAGGTCGCCTTCGGTTCCCTACGAGCAGTACGTC.

This clone was counted between two and nine times. The V gene is TRBV28, the J gene TRBJ1-2; possible D gene TRBD1, 5 bases. Trimming took 7 bases from V and 6 from J, leaving 12 bases between them. CDR1 and CDR2 from the germline V gene are MDHEN and SYDVKM. There are 12 residues in the CDR3. CDR3 sequence (DNA): TGTGCCAGCACCCCGGGGGGAGATGGCTACACCTTC. It yields the protein CASTPGGDGYTF.

The chain is built from TRBV30 and TRBJ1-4; a possible D gene is TRBD1 (5 bases). This CDR3 contains 15 residues. Between the trimmed V and J ends, which lost 1 base and 1 base, there was a span of 10 bases. The V gene's germline CDR1 is GTSNPN and CDR2 SVGIG (reference sequence). In nucleotides, the CDR3 is TGTGCCTGGAGTGAGGGGACGGTAACTAATGAAAAACTGTTTTTT. Amino acid sequence: CAWSEGTVTNEKLFF.

This chain links TRBV5-4 with TRBJ1-1; TRBD1 is a possible D gene (5 bases). The CDR3 is 16 residues long. Looked up from germline, CDR1 is SGHNT and CDR2 is YYREEE (reference sequence). V lost 0 bases, J lost 1 base, and 13 bases lay in between. CDR3 amino acids: CASSLVLQGKNTEAFF. In DNA form, the CDR3 reads TGTGCCAGCAGCTTGGTGCTCCAGGGTAAGAACACTGAAGCTTTCTTT.

The CDR3 here is CASSQGVTGAAQPQHF. For the CDR3, the DNA is TGCGCCAGCAGCCAAGGGGTTACTGGGGCCGCTCAGCCCCAGCATTTT. This rearrangement joins TRBV4-1 to TRBJ1-5; D is possibly TRBD1 (5 bases). Trimming stripped 1 base from V and 6 bases from J, with 16 bases between. The CDR3 has 16 residues. Germline V gives CDR1 MGHRA, CDR2 YSYEKL.

The chain has TRBV18 and TRBJ2-4, with a possible D match to TRBD1 (7 bases). Germline V gives CDR1 KGHSH, CDR2 LQKENI. The germline V and J ends were trimmed by 0 bases and 2 bases, with 14 bases remaining between them. The CDR3 has 17 residues. The CDR3 region is CASSPPGRGETKNIQYF. The CDR3 DNA sequence: TGTGCCAGCTCACCACCCGGCAGGGGGGAGACCAAAAACATTCAGTACTTC.